This T cell receptor beta chain originates from a study of beta chain features in type 1 diabetes. Study observations and caveats: Significant though moderate, a shortening of TCRB CDR3s appeared in all four CD4+ subsets of Type 1 diabetes patients.

For this clone: Its antigen is undetermined.

The germline CDR1 and CDR2 sequences are KGHSH and LQKENI. V was shortened by 3 bases and J by 8 bases, with 10 bases between the two germline ends. The CDR3 loop spans 13 amino acids. All of the isolated RNA was reverse transcribed, so expressed TCRB transcripts were sequenced. About 3.6 million reads were obtained on average from naive, central memory and regulatory T cell samples. Profiled with immunoSEQ multiplex PCR; TCRdb holds only in-frame clones, not every one. The sample consists of some 330,000 clones, roughly an eighth of them appearing once. This chain joins TRBV18 and TRBJ1-4; weak D call: TRBD1 (5 bases). The sequencing input was naive CD4+ T cells from blood. The clonotype comes from a woman aged 18-29 years with type 1 diabetes. CDR3 in amino acids: CASSPSRVEKLFF. CDR3 sequence (DNA): TGTGCCAGCTCACCGTCCAGGGTGGAAAAACTGTTTTTT. Supplemented by reference TRBV18 and TRBJ1-4, the full variable domain reads NAGVMQNPRHLVRRRGQEARLRCSPMKGHSHVYWYRQLPEEGLKFMVYLQKENIIDESGMPKERFSAEFPKEGPSILRIQQVVRGDSAAYFCASSPSRVEKLFFGSGTQLSVL.